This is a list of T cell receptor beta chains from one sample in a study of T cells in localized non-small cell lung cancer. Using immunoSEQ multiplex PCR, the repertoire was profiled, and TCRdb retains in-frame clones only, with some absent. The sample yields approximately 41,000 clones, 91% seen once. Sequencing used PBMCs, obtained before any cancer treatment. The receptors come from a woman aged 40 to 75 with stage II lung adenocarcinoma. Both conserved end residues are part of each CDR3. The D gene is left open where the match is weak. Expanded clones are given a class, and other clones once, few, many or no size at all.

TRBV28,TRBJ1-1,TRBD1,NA,CASSWGDRVNTEAFF,TGTGCCAGCAGTTGGGGGGACAGGGTGAACACTGAAGCTTTCTTT
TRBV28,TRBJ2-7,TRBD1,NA,CASSSGQGTYEQYF,TGTGCCAGCAGTAGCGGACAGGGAACCTACGAGCAGTACTTC
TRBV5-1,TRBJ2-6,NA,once,CASSLDSSGANVLTF,TGCGCCAGCAGCTTGGATTCGTCTGGGGCCAACGTCCTGACTTTC
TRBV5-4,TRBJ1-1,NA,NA,CASSFKGSTEAFF,TGTGCCAGCAGCTTTAAGGGAAGCACTGAAGCTTTCTTT
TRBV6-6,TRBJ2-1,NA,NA,CASSYSANEQFF,TGTGCCAGCAGTTATAGTGCCAATGAGCAGTTCTTC
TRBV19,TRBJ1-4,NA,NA,CASSPPGDEKLFF,TGTGCCAGTAGTCCTCCGGGCGACGAAAAACTGTTTTTT
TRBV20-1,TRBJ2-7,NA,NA,CSPTRGGEQYF,TGCAGCCCCACCAGGGGAGGAGAGCAGTACTTC
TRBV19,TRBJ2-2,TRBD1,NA,CASSIQGQGTTGELFF,TGTGCCAGTAGTATTCAGGGACAGGGAACCACCGGGGAGCTGTTTTTT
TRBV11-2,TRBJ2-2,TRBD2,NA,CASSPTRAGVLDGELFF,TGTGCCAGCAGCCCTACCCGAGCGGGAGTCTTGGACGGGGAGCTGTTTTTT
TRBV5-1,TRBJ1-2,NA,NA,CASSFRESRNGYTF,TGCGCCAGCAGCTTCAGGGAAAGTCGGAATGGCTACACCTTC
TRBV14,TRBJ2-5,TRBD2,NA,CASSLLSGGAGAQYF,TGTGCCAGCAGCCTCCTGAGCGGGGGGGCCGGAGCCCAGTACTTC
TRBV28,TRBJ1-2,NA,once,CASSRGRANYGYTF,TGTGCCAGCTCCCGGGGTCGAGCTAACTATGGCTACACCTTC
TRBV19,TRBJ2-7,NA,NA,CASSPASRSISYEQYF,TGTGCCAGTAGTCCAGCTAGTCGGTCCATCAGCTACGAGCAGTACTTC
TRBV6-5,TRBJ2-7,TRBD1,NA,CASSYSRQGWSDEQYF,TGTGCCAGCAGTTACAGTCGACAGGGGTGGTCGGATGAGCAGTACTTC
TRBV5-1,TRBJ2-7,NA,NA,CASSLDRVGQYF,TGCGCCAGCAGCTTGGACAGGGTCGGGCAGTACTTC
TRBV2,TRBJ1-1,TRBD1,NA,CASSSTGSRTEAFF,TGTGCCAGCAGTTCGACAGGGAGCCGCACTGAAGCTTTCTTT
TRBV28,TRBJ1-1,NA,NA,CASRRTRFMNTEAFF,TGTGCCAGCAGACGAACCAGGTTTATGAACACTGAAGCTTTCTTT
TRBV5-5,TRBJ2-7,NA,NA,CASSLESEGRGYEQYF,TGTGCCAGCAGCTTGGAGAGTGAGGGGCGCGGGTACGAGCAGTACTTC
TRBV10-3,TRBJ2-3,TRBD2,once,CAVRSGTSPSDTQYF,TGTGCCGTCCGGAGCGGGACTAGTCCGTCAGATACGCAGTATTTT
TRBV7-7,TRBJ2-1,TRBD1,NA,CASSLGTGVNEQFF,TGTGCCAGCAGCTTAGGTACAGGGGTCAATGAGCAGTTCTTC
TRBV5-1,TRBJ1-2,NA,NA,CASSLGGQRLYGYTF,TGCGCCAGCAGCTTGGGCGGACAGAGGCTCTATGGCTACACCTTC
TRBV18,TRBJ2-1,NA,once,CASSSAKGSYNEQFF,TGTGCCAGCTCTAGCGCTAAGGGGTCCTACAATGAGCAGTTCTTC
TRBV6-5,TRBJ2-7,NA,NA,CASSKGTDEDEQYF,TGTGCCAGCAGTAAAGGGACGGACGAAGACGAGCAGTACTTC
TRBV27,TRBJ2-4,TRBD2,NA,CASSLQAGGTTKNIQYF,TGTGCCAGCAGTCTCCAAGCGGGAGGGACCACCAAAAACATTCAGTACTTC
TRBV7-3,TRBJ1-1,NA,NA,CASSLTPSQNTEAFF,TGTGCCAGCAGCTTAACCCCGAGCCAGAACACTGAAGCTTTCTTT
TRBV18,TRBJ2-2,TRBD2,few,CASSPSGGTGELFF,TGTGCCAGCTCACCAAGCGGGGGCACCGGGGAGCTGTTTTTT
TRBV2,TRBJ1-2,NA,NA,CASSEAWGANYGYTF,TGTGCCAGCAGTGAAGCGTGGGGGGCTAACTATGGCTACACCTTC
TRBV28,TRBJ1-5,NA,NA,CASRPGGARGQPQHF,TGTGCCAGCAGACCTGGTGGGGCTAGGGGGCAGCCCCAGCATTTT
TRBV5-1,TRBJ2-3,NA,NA,CASSLEARSTDTQYF,TGCGCCAGCAGCTTGGAGGCCCGGAGCACAGATACGCAGTATTTT
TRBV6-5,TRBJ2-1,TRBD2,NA,CASIFSTSGAYNEQFF,TGTGCCAGCATTTTCTCGACTAGCGGTGCCTACAATGAGCAGTTCTTC
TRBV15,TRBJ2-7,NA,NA,CATSSPLQGYSYEQYF,TGTGCCACCAGCAGTCCCCTACAGGGATACTCCTACGAGCAGTACTTC
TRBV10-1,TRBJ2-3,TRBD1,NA,CASSDPTGVADTQYF,TGCGCCAGCAGTGATCCGACAGGGGTAGCAGATACGCAGTATTTT
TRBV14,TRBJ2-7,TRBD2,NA,CASSRTLAVNEQYF,TGTGCCAGCAGCCGAACGCTAGCGGTCAACGAGCAGTACTTC
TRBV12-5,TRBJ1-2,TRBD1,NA,CPSGLAGGGYTF,TGTCCTAGTGGTTTGGCAGGGGGTGGCTACACCTTC
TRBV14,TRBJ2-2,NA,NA,CASSQEAGWPTGELFF,TGTGCCAGCAGCCAAGAGGCAGGGTGGCCCACCGGGGAGCTGTTTTTT
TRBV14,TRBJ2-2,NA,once,CASSPSNAGELFF,TGTGCCAGCAGCCCCTCTAATGCCGGGGAGCTGTTTTTT
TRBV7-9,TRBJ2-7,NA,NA,CASNPGGTYEQYF,TGTGCCAGTAACCCGGGCGGAACCTACGAGCAGTACTTC
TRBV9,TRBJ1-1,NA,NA,CASSVAMESEAFF,TGTGCCAGCAGCGTGGCGATGGAGAGTGAAGCTTTCTTT
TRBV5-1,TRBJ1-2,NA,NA,CASSLDGRRSNYGYTF,TGCGCCAGCAGCTTGGATGGCAGGCGATCTAACTATGGCTACACCTTC
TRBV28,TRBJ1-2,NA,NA,CASSLAGYGYTF,TGTGCCAGCAGTTTAGCCGGCTATGGCTACACCTTC
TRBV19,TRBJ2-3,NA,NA,CASSIGYTQYF,TGTGCCAGTAGCATTGGGTATACGCAGTATTTT
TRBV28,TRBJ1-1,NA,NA,CASSLTQGLSWAFF,TGTGCCAGCAGTTTAACACAGGGCCTATCATGGGCTTTCTTT
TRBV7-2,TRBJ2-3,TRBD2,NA,CASSSRTRAPEGQYF,TGTGCCAGCAGCTCCAGGACTAGGGCGCCGGAGGGGCAGTATTTT
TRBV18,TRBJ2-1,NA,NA,CASSPLGDEQFF,TGTGCCAGCTCACCCCTAGGGGATGAGCAGTTCTTC
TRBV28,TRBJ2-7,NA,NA,CATLRLDEQYF,TGTGCCACCCTTAGGCTGGACGAGCAGTACTTC
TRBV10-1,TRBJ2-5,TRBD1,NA,CASSRQGAGETQYF,TGCGCCAGCAGTAGACAGGGGGCAGGAGAGACCCAGTACTTC
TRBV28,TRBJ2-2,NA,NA,CATPRGSGATGELFF,TGTGCCACTCCTCGAGGGAGCGGCGCAACCGGGGAGCTGTTTTTT